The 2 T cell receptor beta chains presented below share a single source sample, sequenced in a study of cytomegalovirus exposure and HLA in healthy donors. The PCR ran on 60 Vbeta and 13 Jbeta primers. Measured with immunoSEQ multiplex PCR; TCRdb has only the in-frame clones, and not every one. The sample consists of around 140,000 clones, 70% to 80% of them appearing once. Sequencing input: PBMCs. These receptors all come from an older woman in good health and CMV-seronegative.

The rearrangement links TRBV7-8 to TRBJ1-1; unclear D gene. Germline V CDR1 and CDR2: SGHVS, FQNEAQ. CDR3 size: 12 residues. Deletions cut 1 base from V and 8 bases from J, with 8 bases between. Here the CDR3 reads CASSLGQREAFF. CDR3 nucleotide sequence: TGTGCCAGCAGCTTAGGTCAGCGGGAAGCTTTCTTT.

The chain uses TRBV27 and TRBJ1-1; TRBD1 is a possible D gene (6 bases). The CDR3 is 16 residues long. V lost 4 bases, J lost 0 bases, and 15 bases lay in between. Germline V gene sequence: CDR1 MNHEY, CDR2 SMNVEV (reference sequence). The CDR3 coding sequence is TGTGCCAGCAGTTGGGGAAGGCAGGGGTTGAACACTGAAGCTTTCTTT. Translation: CASSWGRQGLNTEAFF.